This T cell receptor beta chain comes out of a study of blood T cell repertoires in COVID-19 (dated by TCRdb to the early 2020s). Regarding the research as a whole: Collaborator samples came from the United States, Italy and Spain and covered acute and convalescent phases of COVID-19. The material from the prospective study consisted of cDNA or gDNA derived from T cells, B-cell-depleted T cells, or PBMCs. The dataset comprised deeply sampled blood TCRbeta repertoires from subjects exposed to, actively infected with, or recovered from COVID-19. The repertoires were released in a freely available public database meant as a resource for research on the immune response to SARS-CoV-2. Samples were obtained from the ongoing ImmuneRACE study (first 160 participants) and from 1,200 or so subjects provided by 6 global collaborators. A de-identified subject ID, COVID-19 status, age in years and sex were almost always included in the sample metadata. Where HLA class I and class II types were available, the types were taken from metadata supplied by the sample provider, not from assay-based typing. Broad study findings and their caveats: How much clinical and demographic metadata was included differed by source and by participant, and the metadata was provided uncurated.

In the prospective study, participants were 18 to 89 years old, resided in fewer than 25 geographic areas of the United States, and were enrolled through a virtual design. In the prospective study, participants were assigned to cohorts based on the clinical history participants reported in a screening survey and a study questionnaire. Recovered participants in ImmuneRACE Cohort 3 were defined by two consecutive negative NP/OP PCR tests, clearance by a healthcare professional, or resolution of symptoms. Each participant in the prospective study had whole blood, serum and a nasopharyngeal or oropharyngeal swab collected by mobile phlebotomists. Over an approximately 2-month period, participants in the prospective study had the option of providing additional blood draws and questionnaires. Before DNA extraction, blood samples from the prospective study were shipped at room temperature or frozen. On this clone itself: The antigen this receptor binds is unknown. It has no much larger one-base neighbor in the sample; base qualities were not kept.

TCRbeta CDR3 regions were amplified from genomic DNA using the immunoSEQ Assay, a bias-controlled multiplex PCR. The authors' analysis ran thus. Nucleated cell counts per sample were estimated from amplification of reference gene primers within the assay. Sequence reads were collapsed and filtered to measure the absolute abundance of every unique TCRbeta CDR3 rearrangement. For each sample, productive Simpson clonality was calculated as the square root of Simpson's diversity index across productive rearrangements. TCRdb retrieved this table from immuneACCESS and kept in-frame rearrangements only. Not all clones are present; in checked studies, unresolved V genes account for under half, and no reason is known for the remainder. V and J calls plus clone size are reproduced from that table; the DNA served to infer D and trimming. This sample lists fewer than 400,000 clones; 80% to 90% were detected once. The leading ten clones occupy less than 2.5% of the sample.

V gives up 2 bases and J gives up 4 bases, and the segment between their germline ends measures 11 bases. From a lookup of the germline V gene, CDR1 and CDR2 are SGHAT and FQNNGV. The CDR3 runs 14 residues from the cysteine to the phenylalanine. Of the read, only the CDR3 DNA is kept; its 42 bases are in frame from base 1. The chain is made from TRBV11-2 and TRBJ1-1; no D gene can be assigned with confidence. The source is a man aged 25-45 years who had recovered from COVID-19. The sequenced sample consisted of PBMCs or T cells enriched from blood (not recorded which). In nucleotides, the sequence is TGTGCCAGCAGCTTAAGTCCCAGTACCACTGAAGCTTTCTTT. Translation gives CASSLSPSTTEAFF. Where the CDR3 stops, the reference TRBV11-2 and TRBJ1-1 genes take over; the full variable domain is EAGVAQSPRYKIIEKRQSVAFWCNPISGHATLYWYQQILGQGPKLLIQFQNNGVVDDSQLPKDRFSAERLKGVDSTLKIQPAKLEDSAVYLCASSLSPSTTEAFFGQGTRLTVV.